These 28 T cell receptor beta chains share one sample of origin, sequenced in a study of OX40 agonist ivuxolimab in advanced cancers. Method: immunoSEQ multiplex PCR; TCRdb's copy keeps in-frame clones and lacks some. The sample consists of roughly 58,000 clones, approximately 80% of them appearing once. The material sequenced was CD4+ or CD8+ T cells sorted from blood, taken in a trial of the OX40 agonist ivuxolimab. Receptors were obtained from an adult with an advanced solid tumor such as melanoma, head and neck, liver or kidney cancer.

This clone was recorded once. The chain recombines TRBV9 with TRBJ2-5; 7 bases line up with TRBD2. Germline CDR1 is SGDLS and CDR2 is YYNGEE. The trim removed 4 bases at V and 4 bases at J, leaving 10 bases unmatched. The length of the CDR3 is 15 residues. CDR3 DNA sequence: TGTGCCAGCAGCCCCAGCGGGCGGGGGTTAGAGACCCAGTACTTC. Translating gives CASSPSGRGLETQYF.

This chain uses TRBV9 with TRBJ1-1, with D possibly TRBD1 on 6 matching bases. V was shortened by 0 bases and J by 3 bases, with 6 bases between the two germline ends. Looked up from germline, CDR1 is SGDLS and CDR2 is YYNGEE. The CDR3 totals 13 residues. CDR3 in DNA: TGTGCCAGCAGCGTAGCAGGGGACACTGAAGCTTTCTTT. Protein product: CASSVAGDTEAFF.

This chain uses TRBV11-1 with TRBJ2-5, with D possibly being TRBD1 (5 bases). This CDR3 has 14 residues. Germline CDR1 SGHAT, CDR2 FQDESV (reference sequence). V was clipped by 5 bases and J by 7 bases, with 17 bases between them. This chain's CDR3 is CASSPDSHGSTQYF. The CDR3 nucleotides read TGTGCCAGCAGCCCAGACAGCCACGGTTCGACCCAGTACTTC.

The genes are TRBV5-6 and TRBJ2-2; D is perhaps TRBD2 (7 bases). V lost 3 bases and J 2 bases, leaving 17 bases between the germline ends. The CDR3 has 17 amino acids. Germline loops: CDR1 SGHDT, CDR2 YYEEEE. In DNA, the CDR3 is TGTGCCAGCAGCTGGGGGGGCTACACACTAAACACCGGGGAGCTGTTTTTT. This codes for CASSWGGYTLNTGELFF.

The J gene is TRBJ1-4, the V gene TRBV28, with TRBD1 as a possible D gene (5 bases). Trimming removed 6 bases from V and 6 bases from J, with 14 bases in between. The CDR3 totals 14 residues. CDR1 and CDR2 (germline): MDHEN, SYDVKM. CDR3 residues: CASRGPRGDEKLFF. The CDR3 DNA is TGTGCCAGCAGGGGACCGAGGGGTGATGAAAAACTGTTTTTT.

This clone was recorded once. CDR3 in amino acids: CASSIEVPRTGELFF. The DNA of the CDR3 is TGTGCCAGTAGTATCGAGGTACCTCGCACCGGGGAGCTGTTTTTT. J is TRBJ2-2 and V is TRBV19; no reliable D call. Per germline, CDR1 LNHDA and CDR2 SQIVND (reference sequence). V lost 3 bases and J lost 4, with 12 bases in between. This CDR3 has 15 amino acids.

J is TRBJ2-5 and V is TRBV7-3, with D perhaps matching TRBD2 (5 bases). With 5 bases removed from V and 5 bases from J, the gap between germline ends came to 12 bases. The CDR3 consists of 13 residues. CDR1 is SGHTA and CDR2 is FQGTGA in the germline V gene. In nucleotides, the CDR3 is TGTGCCAGCAGCCCAAGTAGCGTGGAGACCCAGTACTTC. Its translation is CASSPSSVETQYF.

Written as DNA, the CDR3 is TGTGCCAGCAGCACAAGACAGGGCATTAAAGAGACCCAGTACTTC. The encoded protein is CASSTRQGIKETQYF. The rearrangement links TRBV6-6 to TRBJ2-5; 7 bases map to TRBD1. The CDR3 has 15 amino acids. The V gene's germline CDR1 is MNHNY and CDR2 SVGAGI (reference sequence). With V trimmed by 6 bases and J by 3 bases, 10 bases remained unmatched.

This rearrangement joins TRBV18 to TRBJ1-4, with 8 bases identical to TRBD1. The germline gives CDR1 KGHSH, CDR2 LQKENI. The trim removed 1 base at V and 0 bases at J, leaving 10 bases unmatched. The CDR3 runs 19 residues. The CDR3 DNA follows: TGTGCCAGCTCACCACAAACAGGGGGGCTCGGTGCAACTAATGAAAAACTGTTTTTT. Translated, it gives CASSPQTGGLGATNEKLFF. The full variable domain, its missing parts supplied by reference TRBV18 and TRBJ1-4, is NAGVMQNPRHLVRRRGQEARLRCSPMKGHSHVYWYRQLPEEGLKFMVYLQKENIIDESGMPKERFSAEFPKEGPSILRIQQVVRGDSAAYFCASSPQTGGLGATNEKLFFGSGTQLSVL.

The V call is TRBV5-4, the J call TRBJ1-2; TRBD1 aligns across 7 bases. V dropped 6 bases and J dropped 7; count of bases not matched to a gene: 12. The germline CDR1 and CDR2 sequences are SGHNT and YYREEE (reference sequence). CDR3 length: 14 amino acids. As DNA, the CDR3 is TGTGCCAGCACCGTCAAACAGGGGTTTCCTGGCTACACCTTC. It translates to CASTVKQGFPGYTF.

The chain carries TRBV27 and TRBJ2-3; D remains unclear. Germline V gene lookup returns CDR1 MNHEY and CDR2 SMNVEV (reference sequence). The CDR3 is 13 residues long. Deletions cut 1 base from V and 5 bases from J, with 7 bases between. CDR3 DNA sequence: TGTGCCAGCAGTTTATTGGTGGGAGATACGCAGTATTTT. This encodes CASSLLVGDTQYF.

The J gene is TRBJ2-7, the V gene TRBV19, with no clear D. The CDR3 totals 15 residues. The V and J ends lost 3 bases and 2 bases respectively, with 14 bases between them. CDR1 is LNHDA and CDR2 is SQIVND in the germline V gene (reference sequence). The CDR3 protein is CASSMGRMVPYEQYF. In nucleotides, the CDR3 is TGTGCCAGTAGTATGGGTCGCATGGTCCCCTACGAGCAGTACTTC.

CDR3 in amino acids: CASSRYPGDEETQYF. The CDR3 nucleotides are TGTGCCAGCAGCAGATACCCAGGGGATGAAGAGACCCAGTACTTC. This rearrangement joins TRBV4-2 to TRBJ2-5; D perhaps matches TRBD1 (6 bases). CDR1 and CDR2 (germline): LGHNA, YNFKEQ. Trimming left V 5 bases short and J 3 bases short, with 16 bases between. The CDR3 consists of 15 residues.

The table lists this clone with a count of one. V usage is TRBV7-9 and J usage is TRBJ2-3, with 11 bases matching TRBD2. The CDR3 contains 15 residues. Germline CDR1 and CDR2: SEHNR and FQNEAQ (reference sequence). V gave up 1 base and J gave up 3 bases; unmatched junction bases: 0. The chain's CDR3 is CASSLGTSGTDTQYF. The DNA of the CDR3 is TGTGCCAGCAGCTTAGGGACTAGCGGGACAGATACGCAGTATTTT.

The chain carries TRBV23-1 and TRBJ1-5; 8 nucleotides agree with TRBD1. TRBV23-1 is annotated as an ORF whose role is uncertain. The V gene end was trimmed by 5 bases and the J gene end by 5 bases; junction bases not matched to a gene: 14. This CDR3 contains 17 residues. CDR3: CASSNYSDRVIHQPQHF. The CDR3 bases are TGCGCCAGCAGTAACTACTCGGACAGGGTGATCCATCAGCCCCAGCATTTT.

This clone was detected a few times. The V gene is TRBV6-6, the J gene TRBJ1-5; D not resolved. Germline V gene sequence: CDR1 MNHNY, CDR2 SVGAGI (reference sequence). V lost 0 bases and J lost 7, with 7 bases in between. This CDR3 has 13 amino acids. CDR3 DNA: TGTGCCAGCAGTTACTCGAGTTTGCAGCCCCAGCATTTT. This gives the protein CASSYSSLQPQHF.

This chain links TRBV7-2 with TRBJ2-3; 7 bases are a match to TRBD1. The junction had 7 bases not matched to a gene; V was cut back by 3 bases and J by 7 bases. CDR1 is SGHTA and CDR2 is FQGNSA in the germline V gene. The CDR3 is 14 residues long. CDR3 region: CASSLGTVRNTQYF. The DNA of the CDR3 is TGTGCCAGCAGCTTGGGGACAGTCAGAAATACGCAGTATTTT. The full variable domain, completed using reference TRBV7-2 and TRBJ2-3, is GAGVSQSPSNKVTEKGKDVELRCDPISGHTALYWYRQSLGQGLEFLIYFQGNSAPDKSGLPSDRFSAERTGGSVSTLTIQRTQQEDSAVYLCASSLGTVRNTQYFGPGTRLTVL.

The chain couples TRBV15 to TRBJ1-4; D might be TRBD1 (6 bases). Trimming took 0 bases from V and 5 from J, leaving 16 bases between them. Germline V gives CDR1 LNHNV, CDR2 YYDKDF (reference sequence). This CDR3 contains 17 residues. CDR3 sequence reads: CATSRDLGAQGNEKLFF. Written as DNA, the CDR3 is TGTGCCACCAGCAGAGATTTGGGGGCCCAGGGGAATGAAAAACTGTTTTTT.

The CDR3 DNA reads TGTGCCAGCAGGAAACACCGGGACAACGAAAAACTGTTTTTT. This encodes CASRKHRDNEKLFF. The chain carries TRBV7-9 and TRBJ1-4; tentative D call: TRBD1 (6 bases). The CDR3 is made up of 14 amino acids. V lost 6 bases and J lost 8, with 16 bases in between. CDR1 and CDR2 (germline): SEHNR, FQNEAQ (reference sequence).

The chain carries TRBV19 and TRBJ1-3; D remains ambiguous. V was trimmed by 3 bases and J by 0 bases, leaving 12 bases between them. The CDR3 length is 16 residues. The germline gives CDR1 LNHDA, CDR2 SQIVND (reference sequence). CDR3 in amino acids: CASSIFATRSGNTIYF. As DNA, the CDR3 is TGTGCCAGTAGTATTTTCGCCACCCGCTCTGGAAACACCATATATTTT.

The chain links TRBV7-9 to TRBJ2-1; TRBD2 matches at 11 bases. Germline CDR1 SEHNR, CDR2 FQNEAQ (reference sequence). Unmatched junction bases numbered 5, after V lost 5 bases and J lost 5 bases. CDR3 length: 15 amino acids. This chain's CDR3 is CASSPTSGGDNEQFF. The CDR3 region has the DNA TGTGCCAGCAGCCCCACTAGCGGGGGTGACAATGAGCAGTTCTTC.

This clone was counted a single time. The chain has TRBV7-9 and TRBJ1-5; no clear D. In germline, CDR1 is SEHNR, CDR2 FQNEAQ (reference sequence). The CDR3 consists of 11 residues. The CDR3 sequence: CAWRENQPQHF. For the CDR3, the DNA is TGTGCTTGGAGGGAGAATCAGCCCCAGCATTTT.

The chain recombines TRBV7-9 with TRBJ2-2, with 8 bases fitting TRBD2. The CDR3 extends over 15 amino acids. J gave up 3 bases and V 5 bases, and 5 bases lay outside the gene matches. Per the germline V gene, CDR1 is SEHNR and CDR2 is FQNEAQ (reference sequence). CDR3 loop: CASSPGGPYTGELFF. CDR3 in DNA: TGTGCCAGCAGCCCGGGGGGGCCTTACACCGGGGAGCTGTTTTTT.

The rearrangement uses TRBV2 and TRBJ2-5; TRBD1 might be the D (5 bases). Trimming removed 6 bases at V and 5 bases at J, with 16 bases between. There are 14 residues in the CDR3. CDR1 and CDR2 from the germline V gene are SNHLY and FYNNEI. CDR3 region: CASRKGQAVETQYF. In DNA, the CDR3 is TGTGCCAGCAGGAAGGGGCAGGCGGTGGAGACCCAGTACTTC.

This sequence joins TRBV10-3 and TRBJ2-1; D is perhaps TRBD2 (6 bases). The CDR3 consists of 14 residues. Germline lookup yields CDR1 ENHRY and CDR2 SYGVKD. V lost 7 bases to trimming and J lost 5 bases, with 15 bases between them. The CDR3 protein is CAIKASSENNEQFF. CDR3 DNA: TGTGCCATCAAAGCGTCTAGCGAGAACAATGAGCAGTTCTTC.

This sequence joins TRBV5-1 and TRBJ1-2; D remains unclear. The V end was cut by 4 bases, the J end by 8 bases, with 18 bases between. Germline V gene lookup returns CDR1 SGHRS and CDR2 YFSETQ. This CDR3 has 14 residues. The CDR3 reads CASSPKGMNKGYTF. The CDR3 bases are TGCGCCAGCAGCCCGAAGGGCATGAATAAAGGCTACACCTTC.

Comments on this clone: The CDR3 ends on some other residue instead of the conserved phenylalanine or tryptophan, so this is likely a read error. The chain combines TRBV6-1 with TRBJ2-7; perhaps TRBD1 as D (5 bases). Germline CDR1 MNHNS, CDR2 SASEGT. CDR3 length: 15 residues. Here the CDR3 DNA reads TGTGCCAGCAGGGAAGACAGCTCTGCCTCCTACGAGCAGTACCTC. This translates into CASREDSSASYEQYL.

V and J are TRBV7-3 and TRBJ2-3; D uncertain. Deletions cut 5 bases from V and 2 bases from J, with 8 bases between. This CDR3 contains 13 residues. Germline CDR1 reads SGHTA; CDR2 reads FQGTGA. DNA for the CDR3: TGTGCCAGCAGCGCCAGATACACAGATACGCAGTATTTT. Its protein product is CASSARYTDTQYF.